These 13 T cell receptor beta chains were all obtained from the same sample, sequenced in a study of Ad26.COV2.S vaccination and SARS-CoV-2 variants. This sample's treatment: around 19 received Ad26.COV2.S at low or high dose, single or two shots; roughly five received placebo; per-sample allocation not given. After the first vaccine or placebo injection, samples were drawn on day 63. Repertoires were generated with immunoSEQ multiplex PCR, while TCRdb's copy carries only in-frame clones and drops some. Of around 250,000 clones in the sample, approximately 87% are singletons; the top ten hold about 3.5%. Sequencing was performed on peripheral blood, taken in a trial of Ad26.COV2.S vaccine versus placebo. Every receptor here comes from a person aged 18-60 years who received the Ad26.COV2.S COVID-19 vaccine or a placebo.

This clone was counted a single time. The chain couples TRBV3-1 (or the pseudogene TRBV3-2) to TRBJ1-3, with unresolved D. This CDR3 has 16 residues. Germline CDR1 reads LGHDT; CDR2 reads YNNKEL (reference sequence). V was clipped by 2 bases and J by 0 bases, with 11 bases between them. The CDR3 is CASSQITVSSGNTIYF. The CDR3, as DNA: TGTGCCAGCAGCCAAATAACAGTGAGCTCTGGAAACACCATATATTTT.

The CDR3 spells CASSLGGDTEAFF. The CDR3 DNA is TGTGCCAGCAGTTTGGGGGGGGACACTGAAGCTTTCTTT. The genes are TRBV12-3 or TRBV12-4 and TRBJ1-1, with D perhaps TRBD1 (5 bases). This CDR3 is 13 amino acids long. Trimming removed 3 bases at V and 3 bases at J, with 8 bases between.

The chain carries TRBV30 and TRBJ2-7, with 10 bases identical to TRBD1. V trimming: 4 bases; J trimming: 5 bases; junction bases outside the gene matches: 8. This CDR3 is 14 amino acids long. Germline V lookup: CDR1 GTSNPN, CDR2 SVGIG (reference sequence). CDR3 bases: TGTGCCTGGACCCGGGACAGGGGTGTGGACGAGCAGTACTTC. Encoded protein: CAWTRDRGVDEQYF.

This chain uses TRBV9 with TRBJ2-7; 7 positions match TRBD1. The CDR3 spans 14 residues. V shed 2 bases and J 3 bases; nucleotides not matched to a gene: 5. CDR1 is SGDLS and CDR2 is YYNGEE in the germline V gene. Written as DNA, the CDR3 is TGTGCCAGCAGCGTCTCGGACAGGTTCTACGAGCAGTACTTC. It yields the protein CASSVSDRFYEQYF.

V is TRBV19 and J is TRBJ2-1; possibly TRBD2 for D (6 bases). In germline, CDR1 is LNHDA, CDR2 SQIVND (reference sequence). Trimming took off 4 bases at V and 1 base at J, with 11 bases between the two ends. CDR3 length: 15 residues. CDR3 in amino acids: CASSNGGTSYNEQFF. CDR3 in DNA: TGTGCCAGTAGTAACGGCGGGACGTCCTACAATGAGCAGTTCTTC.

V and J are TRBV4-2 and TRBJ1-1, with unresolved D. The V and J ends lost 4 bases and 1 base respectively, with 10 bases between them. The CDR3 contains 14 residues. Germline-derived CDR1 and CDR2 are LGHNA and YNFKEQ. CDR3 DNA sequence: TGTGCCAGCAGCCGTTCGGGCTGGAACACTGAAGCTTTCTTT. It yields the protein CASSRSGWNTEAFF.

In DNA form, the CDR3 reads TGTGCCAGCGGGACAGGGTTTGGTGGAAACACCATATATTTT. Its protein is CASGTGFGGNTIYF. This chain links TRBV7-9 with TRBJ1-3; 9 bases are a match to TRBD1. Germline loops: CDR1 SEHNR, CDR2 FQNEAQ (reference sequence). The CDR3 runs to 14 residues. With 8 bases clipped from V and 3 bases from J, the junction kept 5 bases outside the gene matches.

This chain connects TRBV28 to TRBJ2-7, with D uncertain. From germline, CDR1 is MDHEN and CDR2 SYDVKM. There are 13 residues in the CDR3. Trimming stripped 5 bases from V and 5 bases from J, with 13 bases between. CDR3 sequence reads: CASSLDPPNEQYF. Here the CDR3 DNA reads TGTGCCAGCAGTCTAGACCCGCCGAACGAGCAGTACTTC.

The CDR3 spells CASSLDSSGRTFGNEQFF. The CDR3 DNA follows: TGCGCCAGCAGCTTGGATAGTAGCGGGAGGACCTTCGGCAATGAGCAGTTCTTC. The rearrangement links TRBV5-1 to TRBJ2-1; TRBD2 aligns across 10 bases. The germline V gene encodes CDR1 SGHRS and CDR2 YFSETQ. CDR3 length equals 18 residues. V lost 0 bases and J lost 6; bases outside the gene matches: 12.

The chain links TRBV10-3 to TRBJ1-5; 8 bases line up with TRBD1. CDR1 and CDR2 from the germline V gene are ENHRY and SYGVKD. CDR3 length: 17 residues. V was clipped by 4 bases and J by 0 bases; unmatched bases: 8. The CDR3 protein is CAISATGGANSNQPQHF. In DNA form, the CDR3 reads TGTGCCATCAGTGCCACAGGGGGTGCGAATAGCAATCAGCCCCAGCATTTT.

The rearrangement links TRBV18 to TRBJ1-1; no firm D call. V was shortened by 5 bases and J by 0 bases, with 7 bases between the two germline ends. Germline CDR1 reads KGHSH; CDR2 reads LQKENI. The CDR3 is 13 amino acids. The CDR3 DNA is TGTGCCAGCTCATCTATCCTGAACACTGAAGCTTTCTTT. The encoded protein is CASSSILNTEAFF.

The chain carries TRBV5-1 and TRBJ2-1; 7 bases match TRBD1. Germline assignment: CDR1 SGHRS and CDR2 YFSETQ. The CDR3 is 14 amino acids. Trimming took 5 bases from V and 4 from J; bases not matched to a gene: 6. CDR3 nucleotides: TGCGCCAGCAGGTGGACAGGTGATTACAATGAGCAGTTCTTC. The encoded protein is CASRWTGDYNEQFF.

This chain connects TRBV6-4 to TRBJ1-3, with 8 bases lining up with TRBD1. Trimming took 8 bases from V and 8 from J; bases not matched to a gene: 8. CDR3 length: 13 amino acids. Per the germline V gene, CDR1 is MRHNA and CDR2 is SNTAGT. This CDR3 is CASAQTGEDTIYF. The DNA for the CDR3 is TGTGCCAGCGCCCAGACAGGGGAAGACACCATATATTTT.